This T cell receptor beta chain was captured by sequencing in a study of T-cell reconstitution after alpha-beta-depleted transplantation in children. TCRbeta library construction was performed incorporating unique molecular identifiers. TCRdb analysed the PCR reads with MiXCR anew, one entry per CDR3 protein. The profile covers about 690,000 distinct CDR3 sequences, with 15% to 20% appearing a single time and 1.1% taken by the ten largest. Germline trimming cut 0 bases from V and 8 bases from J; bases unmatched to any gene: 9. The CDR3 totals 16 residues. The germline CDR1 and CDR2 sequences are SGHTA and FQGNSA.

This receptor was obtained from a human donor who donated a stem cell graft to a child with acute myeloid leukemia. This chain joins TRBV7-2 and TRBJ2-1; 8 nucleotides match TRBD2. The sequencing used PBMCs from the stem cell graft donor, collected from the stem cell graft. In DNA, the CDR3 is TGTGCCAGCAGCTTAGCAGGGGGTCGGGGGGGCCATGAGCAGTTCTTC. Amino acids: CASSLAGGRGGHEQFF.